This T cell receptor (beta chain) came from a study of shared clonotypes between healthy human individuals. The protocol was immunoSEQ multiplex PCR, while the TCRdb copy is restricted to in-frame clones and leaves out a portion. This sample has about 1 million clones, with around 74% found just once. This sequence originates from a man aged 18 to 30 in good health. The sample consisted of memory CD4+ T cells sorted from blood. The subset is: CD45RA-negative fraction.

CDR3 nucleotides: TGTGCCAGCACCAAGGCCACAGATACGCAGTATTTT. Encoded protein: CASTKATDTQYF. The chain carries TRBV2 and TRBJ2-3; no firm D call. The CDR3 length is 12 residues. Germline lookup yields CDR1 SNHLY and CDR2 FYNNEI. V gave up 7 bases and J gave up 2 bases, with 7 bases separating them.